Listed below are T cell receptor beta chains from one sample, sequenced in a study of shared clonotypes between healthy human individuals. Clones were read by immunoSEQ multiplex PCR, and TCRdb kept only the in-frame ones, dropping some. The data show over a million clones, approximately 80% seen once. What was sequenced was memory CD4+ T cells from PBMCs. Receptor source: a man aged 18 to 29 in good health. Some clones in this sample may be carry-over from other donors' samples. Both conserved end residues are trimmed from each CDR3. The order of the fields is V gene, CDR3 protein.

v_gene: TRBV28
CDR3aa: ASSGDRGTNYGYT

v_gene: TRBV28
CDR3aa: ASSPSAGAGNQPQH

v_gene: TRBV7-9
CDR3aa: ASSPTGRTGELF

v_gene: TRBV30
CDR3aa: AWSGGVFNTGELF

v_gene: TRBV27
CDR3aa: ASSFLLRGGYT

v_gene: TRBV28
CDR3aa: ATEGLAGTEQY

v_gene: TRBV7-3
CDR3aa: ASSSVRADTQY

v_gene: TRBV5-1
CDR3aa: ASSREALETQY

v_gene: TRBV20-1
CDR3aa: SARGEVSQY

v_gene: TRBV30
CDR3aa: AWSRNANTGELF

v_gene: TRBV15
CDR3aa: ATSRGPSGRLTDEQF

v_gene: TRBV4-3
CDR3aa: ASSQAASGRAHEQF

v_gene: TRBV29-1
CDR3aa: SGTGIKDMNTEAF

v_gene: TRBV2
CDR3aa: ASRKGTSTGELF

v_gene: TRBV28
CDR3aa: ASRDRGLPNTEAF

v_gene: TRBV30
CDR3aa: AWAGEGYGYT

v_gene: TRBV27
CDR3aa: ASSPTRWGRYGYT

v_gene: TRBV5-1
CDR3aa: ASSLGSSQGNQPQH